Listed below are T cell receptor beta chains from one sample, sequenced in a study of blood T cell repertoires in COVID-19. Here immunoSEQ multiplex PCR was the method, and the copy in TCRdb shows in-frame clones only, minus some. The table has more than 95,000 clones, approximately 83% seen once. Specimen: peripheral blood. The receptor source for this set is a woman of 80 years or more with acute or convalescent COVID-19. CDR3s leave out the opening cysteine and the closing phenylalanine or tryptophan. The order of the fields is clone size, V gene, J gene, CDR3 protein. The size entry is marked missing in some rows and otherwise reads once, few, many or a size class.

clone_size: NA
v_call: TRBV28
j_call: TRBJ1-1
cdr3_aa: ASSLPPDREAF

clone_size: NA
v_call: TRBV5-4
j_call: TRBJ1-1
cdr3_aa: ASSRLDFLNTEAF

clone_size: once
v_call: TRBV14
j_call: TRBJ1-2
cdr3_aa: ASSQQGDGYGYT

clone_size: NA
v_call: TRBV7-3
j_call: TRBJ2-1
cdr3_aa: ASSPYRALTYNEQF

clone_size: once
v_call: TRBV7-9
j_call: TRBJ1-6
cdr3_aa: ASSTLGGQASSYNSPLH

clone_size: NA
v_call: TRBV19
j_call: TRBJ2-2
cdr3_aa: ASSLSSVMGIGGGELF

clone_size: NA
v_call: TRBV7-9
j_call: TRBJ1-4
cdr3_aa: ASRLDSNNEKLF

clone_size: NA
v_call: TRBV7-2
j_call: TRBJ2-3
cdr3_aa: ASSLAPYRGVGY

clone_size: NA
v_call: TRBV28
j_call: TRBJ1-2
cdr3_aa: ASNLIGAGSYGYT

clone_size: NA
v_call: TRBV2
j_call: TRBJ1-4
cdr3_aa: ASSGGAGPSTNEKLF

clone_size: NA
v_call: TRBV6-5
j_call: TRBJ1-1
cdr3_aa: ASSRTGRRGTEAF

clone_size: NA
v_call: TRBV21-1
j_call: TRBJ1-1
cdr3_aa: ASSNRPSRNTEAF

clone_size: NA
v_call: TRBV11-2
j_call: TRBJ2-2
cdr3_aa: ASSSKKGGYDTGELF

clone_size: NA
v_call: TRBV4-3
j_call: TRBJ2-6
cdr3_aa: ASSQDRAGAGGANVLT

clone_size: NA
v_call: TRBV6-2/TRBV6-3
j_call: TRBJ2-1
cdr3_aa: ASSDGLAGSSYNEQF

clone_size: NA
v_call: TRBV19
j_call: TRBJ2-5
cdr3_aa: ASSSGGGSWETQY

clone_size: NA
v_call: TRBV27
j_call: TRBJ1-2
cdr3_aa: ASKTQGEGYGYT

clone_size: few
v_call: TRBV15
j_call: TRBJ2-1
cdr3_aa: ATSKAGNEQF

clone_size: NA
v_call: TRBV2
j_call: TRBJ2-1
cdr3_aa: ASSAGAGGPSYNEQF

clone_size: NA
v_call: TRBV7-7
j_call: TRBJ2-7
cdr3_aa: ASSPDRKGEQY

clone_size: NA
v_call: TRBV5-1
j_call: TRBJ2-1
cdr3_aa: ASSPGPAGAAYNEQF

clone_size: few
v_call: TRBV7-2
j_call: TRBJ1-4
cdr3_aa: ASSLAGAGGEKLF

clone_size: NA
v_call: TRBV4-1
j_call: TRBJ1-1
cdr3_aa: ASSQRTGPVGAEAF

clone_size: NA
v_call: TRBV21-1
j_call: TRBJ1-2
cdr3_aa: ASSFRQGENYGYT

clone_size: few
v_call: TRBV14
j_call: TRBJ2-2
cdr3_aa: ASSQVSDTGELF

clone_size: NA
v_call: TRBV27
j_call: TRBJ1-2
cdr3_aa: ASSLGRNYGYT

clone_size: NA
v_call: TRBV27
j_call: TRBJ2-7
cdr3_aa: ASSLAGTPYEQY

clone_size: NA
v_call: TRBV29-1
j_call: TRBJ1-2
cdr3_aa: SVRPGTGSGYT

clone_size: NA
v_call: TRBV14
j_call: TRBJ2-3
cdr3_aa: ASSQVLGRQGGSDTQY

clone_size: NA
v_call: TRBV2
j_call: TRBJ2-5
cdr3_aa: ASSGGGAQETQY

clone_size: NA
v_call: TRBV7-9
j_call: TRBJ2-5
cdr3_aa: ASSLGANGETQY

clone_size: NA
v_call: TRBV6-5
j_call: TRBJ1-1
cdr3_aa: ASSYSIQGDTEAF

clone_size: NA
v_call: TRBV3-1/TRBV3-2
j_call: TRBJ2-2
cdr3_aa: ASNWAGILGGTGELF

clone_size: NA
v_call: TRBV12-3/TRBV12-4
j_call: TRBJ1-5
cdr3_aa: ASSSGNQPQH

clone_size: NA
v_call: TRBV20-1
j_call: TRBJ1-1
cdr3_aa: SACEKRCTEAF